In its sample, the clone carrying this T cell receptor beta chain was seen many times. Amplification yielded TCR beta CDR3 regions, with RNA transcripts as the source. When the TCR CDR3 underwent first-round RT-PCR, the HTBI primer set was used. TCRdb ran MiXCR on the multiplex PCR reads and lists one entry per CDR3 protein. This sample yields around 240,000 distinct CDR3 sequences, of which around 17% are seen a single time; more than 25% belongs to the top ten. This sample stems from a study of T cells in Graves' hyperthyroidism and ophthalmopathy. Study background: Any treatment followed the collection of peripheral blood at initial diagnosis.

Germline assignment: CDR1 LGHDT and CDR2 YNNKEL (reference sequence). V was trimmed by 4 bases and J by 8 bases, leaving 23 bases between them. The length of the CDR3 is 16 residues. The chain combines TRBV3-1 with TRBJ1-2, with a possible D match to TRBD1 (6 bases). The sequence derives from a woman aged 18-35 years with Graves' ophthalmopathy. Input material: blood. CDR3 region: CASSPSAGGGVEGYTF. DNA of the CDR3: TGTGCCAGCAGCCCCTCAGCGGGGGGCGGAGTGGAGGGCTACACCTTC.